A selection of T cell receptor beta chains follows, all from one sample in a study of blood T cell repertoires in COVID-19. The data were produced by immunoSEQ multiplex PCR, yet TCRdb's version contains in-frame clones alone and is incomplete. There are some 150,000 clones in the sample; over 80% occur only once, and 0.95% lies in the top ten. The sample consisted of peripheral blood. All receptors come from a woman aged 50 to 65 with acute or convalescent COVID-19. CDR3s include the opening cysteine and the closing phenylalanine or tryptophan. D genes are given only for firm matches. Size is omitted from some rows. Given values are once, few, many or a class for expanded clones.

j_gene | abundance | len | v_gene | d_gene | CDR3nt | CDR3aa
TRBJ1-1 | few | 15 | TRBV7-3 | TRBD1 | TGTGCCAGCAGCCCACAGGGGGCCCGGAACACTGAAGCTTTCTTT | CASSPQGARNTEAFF
TRBJ2-3 | . | 16 | TRBV24-1 | TRBD1 | TGTGCCACCTCAGTCCCAAGGGACAGGGGGACAGATACGCAGTATTTT | CATSVPRDRGTDTQYF
TRBJ2-5 | . | 14 | TRBV2 | TRBD2 | TGTGCCAGCACTACGCGGGGAGGGTTAAAGACCCAGTACTTC | CASTTRGGLKTQYF
TRBJ1-2 | . | 16 | TRBV11-3 | . | TGTGCCAGCCGAACCGGAACCAGGGGCGGGCACTATGGCTACACCTTC | CASRTGTRGGHYGYTF
TRBJ1-2 | . | 13 | TRBV30 | . | TGTGCCTGGAGTGTAGGCGGGGACTATGGCTACACCTTC | CAWSVGGDYGYTF
TRBJ2-3 | once | 17 | TRBV6-2/TRBV6-3 | TRBD2 | TGTGCCAGCAGTGCCCAGGGAGGGGCCTCTAGCACAGATACGCAGTATTTT | CASSAQGGASSTDTQYF
TRBJ1-2 | . | 15 | TRBV3-1/TRBV3-2 | . | TGTGCCAGCAGCCAAGCGTCAGGGTCCTACTATGGCTACACCTTC | CASSQASGSYYGYTF
TRBJ1-1 | . | 15 | TRBV7-2 | . | TGTGCCAGCAGCTTAGAGCGAGGTGTGAACACTGAAGCTTTCTTT | CASSLERGVNTEAFF
TRBJ1-1 | . | 13 | TRBV14 | . | TGTGCCAGCAGCCAAGATGAGGGAAGTGAAGCTTTCTTT | CASSQDEGSEAFF
TRBJ1-1 | . | 17 | TRBV5-6 | . | TGTGCCAGCAGCTTGCCCCCCTTTGAGGGTGACCACACTGAAGCTTTCTTT | CASSLPPFEGDHTEAFF
TRBJ1-2 | few | 13 | TRBV6-5 | . | TGTGCCAGCAGTTACGGGCTCAACTATGGCTACACCTTC | CASSYGLNYGYTF
TRBJ2-3 | . | 15 | TRBV9 | TRBD2 | TGTGCCAGCAGCGTAGCGGGGGGGCTCACAGATACGCAGTATTTT | CASSVAGGLTDTQYF
TRBJ2-1 | . | 15 | TRBV11-3 | TRBD1 | TGTGCCAGCAGCAAGGACAGGGGGTTCTACAATGAGCAGTTCTTC | CASSKDRGFYNEQFF
TRBJ2-3 | . | 14 | TRBV7-2 | . | TGTGCCAGCAGCAGAGGAGGTAGCTTCAATACGCAGTATTTT | CASSRGGSFNTQYF
TRBJ2-1 | few | 18 | TRBV10-2 | TRBD1 | TGCGCCAGCAGGAAGTCGGGCGGCGGGACAGGGGTGCGCAATGAGCAGTTCTTC | CASRKSGGGTGVRNEQFF
TRBJ1-5 | . | 16 | TRBV19 | TRBD1 | TGTGCCAGTAGTATTAATGGACAGGGCCCAAATCAGCCCCAGCATTTT | CASSINGQGPNQPQHF
TRBJ2-1 | . | 15 | TRBV7-8 | TRBD2 | TGTGCCAGCAGCCCAGCGGGAGGGGCCTACAATGAGCAGTTCTTC | CASSPAGGAYNEQFF
TRBJ2-1 | once | 14 | TRBV10-1 | TRBD2 | TGCGCCAGCAGTTATAGCGGGGGGGACAATGAGCAGTTCTTC | CASSYSGGDNEQFF
TRBJ1-1 | . | 16 | TRBV27 | . | TGTGCCAGCAGTTTATTCCCCCCACAGGGAGTCGGTGAAGCTTTCTTT | CASSLFPPQGVGEAFF
TRBJ1-2 | . | 15 | TRBV19 | TRBD1 | TGTGCCAGTAGTATAGCGGGACAGGCGATCTATGGCTACACCTTC | CASSIAGQAIYGYTF
TRBJ2-7 | . | 13 | TRBV11-2 | TRBD1 | TGTGCCAGCAGCCTCGACAGGGGATACGAGCAGTACTTC | CASSLDRGYEQYF
TRBJ1-4 | . | 14 | TRBV28 | . | TGTGCCAGCAGGGCAGACTACGAGGATGAAAAACTGTTTTTT | CASRADYEDEKLFF
TRBJ1-1 | few | 11 | TRBV5-4 | . | TGTGCCAGCAGCTTTGGAGGTGAAGCTTTCTTT | CASSFGGEAFF
TRBJ1-5 | . | 14 | TRBV3-1/TRBV3-2 | TRBD1 | TGTGCCAGCAGCCAAACAGGGGGTGATCAGCCCCAGCATTTT | CASSQTGGDQPQHF
TRBJ2-1 | . | 14 | TRBV10-3 | TRBD1 | TGTGCCATCATACAGGGGGCGATTATCAATGAGCAGTTCTTC | CAIIQGAIINEQFF
TRBJ1-1 | . | 13 | TRBV14 | . | TGTGCCAGCAGCTATGTGGGGGCCCCTGAAGCTTTCTTT | CASSYVGAPEAFF
TRBJ1-5 | few | 15 | TRBV2 | TRBD1 | TGTGCCAGCAGCGAAGGGACAGCGAGCAATCAGCCCCAGCATTTT | CASSEGTASNQPQHF
TRBJ2-1 | . | 19 | TRBV7-7 | TRBD2 | TGTGCCAGCAGCTTAGTATGGGCTAGCGGGAACCTCTCCTACAATGAGCAGTTCTTC | CASSLVWASGNLSYNEQFF
TRBJ1-1 | . | 13 | TRBV6-1 | . | TGTGCCAGCAGTGAACAGGGCCCCACTGAAGCTTTCTTT | CASSEQGPTEAFF
TRBJ2-7 | . | 12 | TRBV30 | TRBD2 | TGTGCCTGGGGAGCGGGAGGGTACGAGCAGTACTTC | CAWGAGGYEQYF
TRBJ2-7 | . | 16 | TRBV9 | . | TGTGCCAGCAGCGTAGGGGACAAGATTGGATCCTACGAGCAGTACTTC | CASSVGDKIGSYEQYF
TRBJ2-1 | once | 16 | TRBV24-1 | . | TGTGCCACCAGTGATCAAACGGGGTACTCCTACAATGAGCAGTTCTTC | CATSDQTGYSYNEQFF
TRBJ1-4 | . | 14 | TRBV2 | . | TGTGCCAGCAGGGGCGGACAGAACAATGAAAAACTGTTTTTT | CASRGGQNNEKLFF
TRBJ1-1 | . | 14 | TRBV19 | . | TGTGCCAGTAGGCACAGGGTTGGGGACACTGAAGCTTTCTTT | CASRHRVGDTEAFF
TRBJ1-5 | . | 13 | TRBV9 | . | TGTGCCAGCAGCGTATATCCCAATCAGCCCCAGCATTTT | CASSVYPNQPQHF
TRBJ1-2 | once | 14 | TRBV7-3 | TRBD1 | TGTGCCAGCAGCTCCCAGGGGGAATCGCATGGCTACACCTTC | CASSSQGESHGYTF
TRBJ1-5 | . | 13 | TRBV6-2/TRBV6-3 | . | TGTGCCAGCAGTTACGAGGATTTGCAGCCCCAGCATTTT | CASSYEDLQPQHF
TRBJ2-1 | . | 17 | TRBV4-2 | TRBD2 | TGTGCCAGCAGCCTAAATCCCGGCGGGGGGGCGAACAATGAGCAGTTCTTC | CASSLNPGGGANNEQFF
TRBJ1-3 | . | 12 | TRBV6-5 | . | TGTGCCAGCAGCCCCTCCGGAAACACCATATATTTT | CASSPSGNTIYF
TRBJ1-3 | . | 15 | TRBV5-1 | TRBD1 | TGCGCCAGTGTTGAAACAGGGGAAGCTGGAAACACCATATATTTT | CASVETGEAGNTIYF